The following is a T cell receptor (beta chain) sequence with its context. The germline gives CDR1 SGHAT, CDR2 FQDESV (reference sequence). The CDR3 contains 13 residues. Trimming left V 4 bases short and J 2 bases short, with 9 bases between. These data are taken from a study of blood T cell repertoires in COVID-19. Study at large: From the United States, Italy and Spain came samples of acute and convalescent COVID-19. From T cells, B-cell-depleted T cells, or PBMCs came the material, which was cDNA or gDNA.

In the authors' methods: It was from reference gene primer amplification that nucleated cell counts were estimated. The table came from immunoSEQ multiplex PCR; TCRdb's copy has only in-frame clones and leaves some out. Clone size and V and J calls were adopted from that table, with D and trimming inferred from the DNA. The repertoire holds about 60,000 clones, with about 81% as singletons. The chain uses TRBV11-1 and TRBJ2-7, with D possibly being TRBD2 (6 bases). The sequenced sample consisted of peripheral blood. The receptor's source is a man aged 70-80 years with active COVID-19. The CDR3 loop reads CASSSGVPYEQYF. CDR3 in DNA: TGTGCCAGCAGCTCGGGGGTCCCCTACGAGCAGTACTTC.